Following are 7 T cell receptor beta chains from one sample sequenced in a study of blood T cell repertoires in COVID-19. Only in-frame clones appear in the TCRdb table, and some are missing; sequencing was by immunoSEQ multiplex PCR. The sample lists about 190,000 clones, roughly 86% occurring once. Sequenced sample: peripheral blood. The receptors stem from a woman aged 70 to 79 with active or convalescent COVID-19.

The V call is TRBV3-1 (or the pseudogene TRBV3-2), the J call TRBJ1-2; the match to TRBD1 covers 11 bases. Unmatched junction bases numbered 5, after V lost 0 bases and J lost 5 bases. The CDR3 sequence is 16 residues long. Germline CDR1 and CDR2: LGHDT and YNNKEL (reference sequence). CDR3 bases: TGTGCCAGCAGCCAAGAAGGACAGGGGGCAGGGTATGGCTACACCTTC. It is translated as CASSQEGQGAGYGYTF.

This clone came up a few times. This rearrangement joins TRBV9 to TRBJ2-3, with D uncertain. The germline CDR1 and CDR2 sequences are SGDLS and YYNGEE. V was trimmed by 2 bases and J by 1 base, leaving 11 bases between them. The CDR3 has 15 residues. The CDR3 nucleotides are TGTGCCAGCAGCGTCCTAGACCCGCGCACAGATACGCAGTATTTT. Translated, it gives CASSVLDPRTDTQYF.

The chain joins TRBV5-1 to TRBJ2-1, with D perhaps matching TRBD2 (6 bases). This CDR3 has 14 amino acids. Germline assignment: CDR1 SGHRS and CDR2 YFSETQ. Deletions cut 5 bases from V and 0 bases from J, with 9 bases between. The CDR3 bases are TGCGCCAGCAGGGGGACTGGCTCCTACAATGAGCAGTTCTTC. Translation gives CASRGTGSYNEQFF.

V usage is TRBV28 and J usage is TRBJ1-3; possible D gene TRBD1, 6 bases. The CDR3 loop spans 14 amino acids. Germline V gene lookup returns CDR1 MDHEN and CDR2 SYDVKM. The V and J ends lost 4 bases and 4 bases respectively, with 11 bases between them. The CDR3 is CASSYRVIGNTIYF. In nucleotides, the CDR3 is TGTGCCAGCAGTTACAGGGTGATCGGAAACACCATATATTTT.

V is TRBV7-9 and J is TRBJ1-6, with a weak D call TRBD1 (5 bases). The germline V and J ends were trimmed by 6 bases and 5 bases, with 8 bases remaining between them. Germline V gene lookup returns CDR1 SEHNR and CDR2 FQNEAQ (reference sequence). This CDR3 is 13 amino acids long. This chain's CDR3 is CASRMDNNSPLHF. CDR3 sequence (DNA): TGTGCCAGCAGGATGGACAATAATTCACCCCTCCACTTT.

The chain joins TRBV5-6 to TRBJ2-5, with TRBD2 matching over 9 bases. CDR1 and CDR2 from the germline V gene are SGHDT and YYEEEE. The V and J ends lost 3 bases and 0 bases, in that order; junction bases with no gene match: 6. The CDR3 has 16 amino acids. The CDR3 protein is CASSYTSGHNQETQYF. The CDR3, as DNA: TGTGCCAGCAGCTATACTAGCGGGCACAACCAAGAGACCCAGTACTTC.

CDR3 coding DNA: TGTGCCAGCACCCGGGACAGGGACTACGAGCAGTACTTC. Translation gives CASTRDRDYEQYF. V and J are TRBV27 and TRBJ2-7; 9 positions agree with TRBD1. The CDR3 loop spans 13 amino acids. In germline, CDR1 is MNHEY, CDR2 SMNVEV (reference sequence). The junction had 4 bases not matched to a gene; V was cut back by 7 bases and J by 3 bases.